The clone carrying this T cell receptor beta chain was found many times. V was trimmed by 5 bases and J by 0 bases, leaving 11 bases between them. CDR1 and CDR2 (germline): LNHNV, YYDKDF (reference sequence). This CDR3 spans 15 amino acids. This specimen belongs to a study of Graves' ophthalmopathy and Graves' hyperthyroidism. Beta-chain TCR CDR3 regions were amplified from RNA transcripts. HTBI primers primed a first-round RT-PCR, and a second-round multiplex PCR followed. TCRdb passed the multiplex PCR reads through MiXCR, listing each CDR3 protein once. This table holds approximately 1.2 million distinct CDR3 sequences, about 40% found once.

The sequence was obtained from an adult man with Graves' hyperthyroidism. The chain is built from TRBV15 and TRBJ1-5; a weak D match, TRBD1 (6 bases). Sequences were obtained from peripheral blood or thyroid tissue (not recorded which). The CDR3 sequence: CATSPRGNSNQPQHF. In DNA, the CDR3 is TGTGCCACCAGCCCTAGGGGGAATAGCAATCAGCCCCAGCATTTT. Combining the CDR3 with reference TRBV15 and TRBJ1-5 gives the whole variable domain DAMVIQNPRYQVTQFGKPVTLSCSQTLNHNVMYWYQQKSSQAPKLLFHYYDKDFNNEADTPDNFQSRRPNTSFCFLDIRSPGLGDTAMYLCATSPRGNSNQPQHFGDGTRLSIL.